This is a list of T cell receptor beta chains from one sample in a study of blood T cell repertoires in COVID-19. Libraries were prepared by immunoSEQ multiplex PCR; TCRdb keeps only in-frame clonotypes and omits some of them. The data show about 340,000 clones, about 92% seen once. The specimen was PBMCs or T cells enriched from blood (not recorded which). These receptors were obtained from a woman in her 30s who had recovered from COVID-19. CDR3s include the opening cysteine and the closing phenylalanine or tryptophan.

V gene: TRBV4-2
J gene: TRBJ2-7
CDR3 protein: CASSQERSSYEQYF

V gene: TRBV7-8
J gene: TRBJ2-1
CDR3 protein: CASSLDLNNEQFF

V gene: TRBV11-3
J gene: TRBJ2-4
CDR3 protein: CASSLDHRDIQYF

V gene: TRBV29-1
J gene: TRBJ1-5
CDR3 protein: CSVGGTQPQHF

V gene: TRBV21-1
J gene: TRBJ1-5
CDR3 protein: CASSRVPRNTNQPQHF

V gene: TRBV5-1
J gene: TRBJ2-1
CDR3 protein: CASFEPGLAGGEQFF

V gene: TRBV6-2/TRBV6-3
J gene: TRBJ2-7
CDR3 protein: CASSLPPGNEQYF

V gene: TRBV29-1
J gene: TRBJ2-2
CDR3 protein: CSAGAQTDGELFF

V gene: TRBV5-4
J gene: TRBJ2-7
CDR3 protein: CASSPSTDLGQYF

V gene: TRBV2
J gene: TRBJ2-7
CDR3 protein: CASTRSSYEQYF

V gene: TRBV28
J gene: TRBJ1-1
CDR3 protein: CASSFDRWNTEAFF

V gene: TRBV5-1
J gene: TRBJ2-3
CDR3 protein: CASSLNAQNTDTQYF

V gene: TRBV27
J gene: TRBJ2-2
CDR3 protein: CASSLPEKLNTGELFF

V gene: TRBV18
J gene: TRBJ2-4
CDR3 protein: CASSLDRGDIQYF

V gene: TRBV4-1
J gene: TRBJ1-1
CDR3 protein: CASSQVYPGGTEAFF

V gene: TRBV19
J gene: TRBJ1-1
CDR3 protein: CASSIPRNTEAFF

V gene: TRBV6-2/TRBV6-3
J gene: TRBJ1-5
CDR3 protein: CASSYIGASRPQHF

V gene: TRBV28
J gene: TRBJ2-1
CDR3 protein: CASSFSPQVTLYNEQFF

V gene: TRBV7-2
J gene: TRBJ2-7
CDR3 protein: CASSPRESGRNEQYF

V gene: TRBV15
J gene: TRBJ2-1
CDR3 protein: CATSRVAGVEQFF

V gene: TRBV14
J gene: TRBJ2-7
CDR3 protein: CASSSLGALDYEQYF

V gene: TRBV18
J gene: TRBJ1-5
CDR3 protein: CASSPQDSRNQPQHF

V gene: TRBV28
J gene: TRBJ1-2
CDR3 protein: CASSVPNYGYTF

V gene: TRBV6-5
J gene: TRBJ2-2
CDR3 protein: CASERQRGTGELFF

V gene: TRBV28
J gene: TRBJ1-4
CDR3 protein: CASSPAGRGLVNEKLFF

V gene: TRBV28
J gene: TRBJ1-6
CDR3 protein: CASSLLDTNSPLHF

V gene: TRBV6-1
J gene: TRBJ2-1
CDR3 protein: CASSVLVYGSKYEQFF

V gene: TRBV20-1
J gene: TRBJ2-7
CDR3 protein: CSASTTGLGEQYF

V gene: TRBV18
J gene: TRBJ1-5
CDR3 protein: CASSPDRNQPQHF

V gene: TRBV7-6
J gene: TRBJ2-5
CDR3 protein: CASSPVRGMGETQYF

V gene: TRBV5-4
J gene: TRBJ2-3
CDR3 protein: CASSLWTGGRADTQYF

V gene: TRBV20-1
J gene: TRBJ1-5
CDR3 protein: CSASGVRGGSNQPQHF

V gene: TRBV28
J gene: TRBJ2-3
CDR3 protein: CASSPGHLTTSTDTQYF

V gene: TRBV30
J gene: TRBJ1-1
CDR3 protein: CAWSVPDSQHTEAFF

V gene: TRBV9
J gene: TRBJ1-4
CDR3 protein: CASSVSGDFYEKLFF

V gene: TRBV10-3
J gene: TRBJ2-1
CDR3 protein: CAISQGNGNNEQFF